These 2 T cell receptor beta chains were all obtained from the same sample, sequenced in a study of CD8 T cells in ankylosing spondylitis. TCRdb ran MiXCR on the 5' RACE reads and lists one entry per CDR3 protein. The table has approximately 540,000 distinct CDR3 sequences, roughly 13% seen once; the top ten hold approximately 6.3%. Points from the study as a whole: In ankylosing spondylitis blood, a motif of about eight highly homologous TCR beta variants appeared characteristic.

These receptors lack a known antigen. Sequencing was carried out using blood, either unsorted or a sorted T cell fraction (not recorded which). The receptors derive from a male donor with ankylosing spondylitis.

V and J are TRBV7-2 and TRBJ2-3; 9 bases match TRBD2. V trimming: 7 bases; J trimming: 6 bases; junction bases outside the gene matches: 11. The V gene's germline CDR1 is SGHTA and CDR2 FQGNSA. CDR3 length: 15 residues. CDR3: CASTLWLAGTDTQYF. CDR3 DNA sequence: TGTGCCAGCACCTTGTGGCTAGCGGGAACCGATACGCAGTATTTT.

This clonotype was observed a few times. This chain connects TRBV27 to TRBJ2-7; a weak D match, TRBD1 (7 bases). V was clipped by 5 bases and J by 7 bases, with 18 bases between them. CDR1 is MNHEY and CDR2 is SMNVEV in the germline V gene (reference sequence). The CDR3 sequence is 14 residues long. CDR3 coding DNA: TGTGCCAGCAGTCCGGGGACAGCGCGGGGAGAGCAGTACTTC. It is translated as CASSPGTARGEQYF.